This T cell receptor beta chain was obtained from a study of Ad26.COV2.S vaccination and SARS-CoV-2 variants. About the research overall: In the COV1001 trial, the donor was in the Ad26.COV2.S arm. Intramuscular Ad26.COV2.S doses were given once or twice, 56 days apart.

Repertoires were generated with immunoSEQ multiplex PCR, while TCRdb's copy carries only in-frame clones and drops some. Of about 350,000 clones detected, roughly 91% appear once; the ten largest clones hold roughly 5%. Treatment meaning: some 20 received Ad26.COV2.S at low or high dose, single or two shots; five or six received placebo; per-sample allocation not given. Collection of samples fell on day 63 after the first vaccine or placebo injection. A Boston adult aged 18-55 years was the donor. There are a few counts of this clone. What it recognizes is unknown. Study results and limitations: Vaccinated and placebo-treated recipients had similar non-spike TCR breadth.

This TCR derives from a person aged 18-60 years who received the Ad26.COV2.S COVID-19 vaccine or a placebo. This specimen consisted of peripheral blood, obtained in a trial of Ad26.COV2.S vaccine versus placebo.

CDR3 loop: CASSNIRDETQYF. The CDR3 nucleotides are TGTGCCAGCTCAAATATCAGGGACGAGACCCAGTACTTC. The chain uses TRBV18 and TRBJ2-5; either TRBD1 or TRBD2 may fit D (5 bases each). The V end was cut by 5 bases, the J end by 5 bases, with 12 bases between. The CDR3 runs to 13 residues. CDR1 and CDR2 from the germline V gene are KGHSH and LQKENI.